The clone carrying this TCR beta chain was seen only a few times. As yet, its antigen is unknown. This entry is derived from a study of T-cell memory formation after mild COVID-19. About the study: In these data, TCR clusters were largely donor specific.

General study results and limits: Those CD4+ clones that contracted were mainly in CM and EM (CD8+ ones in EMRA).

The germline V gene encodes CDR1 SGHVS and CDR2 FNYEAQ. This CDR3 is built from 16 residues. With V trimmed by 4 bases and J by 3 bases, 7 bases remained unmatched. In TCRdb, the 5' RACE reads were re-called with MiXCR into one record per CDR3 protein. The sample lists about half a million distinct CDR3 sequences; roughly 20% were seen once. The specimen was PBMCs or a T cell subset sorted from them (not recorded which). This rearrangement joins TRBV7-6 to TRBJ2-3; TRBD2 aligns across 10 bases. This receptor was obtained from an adult woman who had mild COVID-19 (a few samples of this study predate the infection). Cell type and time point are not known. The CDR3 DNA reads TGTGCCAGCAGCTCGAGACTAGCGGGTGGGACAGATACGCAGTATTTT. This encodes CASSSRLAGGTDTQYF.